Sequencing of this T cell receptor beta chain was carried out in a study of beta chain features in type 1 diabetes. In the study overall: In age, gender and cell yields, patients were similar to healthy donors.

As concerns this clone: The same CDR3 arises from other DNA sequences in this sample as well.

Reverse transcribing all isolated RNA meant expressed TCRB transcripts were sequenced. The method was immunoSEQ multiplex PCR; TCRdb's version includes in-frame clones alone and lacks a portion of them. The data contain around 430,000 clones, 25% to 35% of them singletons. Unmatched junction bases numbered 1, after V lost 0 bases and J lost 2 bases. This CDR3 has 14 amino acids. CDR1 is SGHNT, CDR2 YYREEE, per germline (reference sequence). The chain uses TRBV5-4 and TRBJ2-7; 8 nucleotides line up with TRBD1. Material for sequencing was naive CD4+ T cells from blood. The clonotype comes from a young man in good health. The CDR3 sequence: CASSLAGGPYEQYF. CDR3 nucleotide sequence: TGTGCCAGCAGCTTGGCAGGGGGCCCCTACGAGCAGTACTTC.